Reported below is one T cell receptor (beta chain). Antigen: not known. The sample belongs to a study of T cell repertoires in cytomegalovirus infection. Across the study: Recently identified HLA-C-restricted CMV epitopes and well-studied HLA-B-restricted CMV epitopes were used by the study. Study-wide findings and caveats: Cumulative public TCR beta family frequency identified carriers of CMV plus the relevant HLA.

Trimming cost V 4 bases and J 5 bases; bases outside gene matches: 10. The length of the CDR3 is 16 residues. Germline CDR1 and CDR2: SGDLS and YYNGEE. Each CDR3 protein is one row after TCRdb ran MiXCR on the reads. The table shows over 250,000 distinct CDR3 sequences, with less than 25% occurring only once. This sequence was found in a human donor in good health (CMV status not recorded). Some clones in this sample may be carry-over from other donors' samples. This material consisted of cultured PBMCs, taken from culture after CMV antigen stimulation. The chain uses TRBV9 and TRBJ2-2; TRBD2 matches at 8 bases. The CDR3 here is CASSSMAGGETGELFF. Written as DNA, the CDR3 is TGTGCCAGCAGCTCTATGGCGGGGGGCGAAACCGGGGAGCTGTTTTTT.